A selection of T cell receptor beta chains follows, all from one sample in a study of cytomegalovirus exposure and HLA in healthy donors. This table comes from immunoSEQ multiplex PCR, and its TCRdb copy is limited to in-frame clones, with some not included. The table includes some 150,000 clones, 60% to 80% detected once. Sequencing used PBMCs. Source of these receptors: a female donor in good health and CMV-seronegative. Each CDR3 is given with its conserved first and last residue. The order of the fields is J gene, clone size, V gene, CDR3 protein. Not all rows give a size; the values are once, few, many and, for expanded clones, a class.

>TRBJ2-1|NA|TRBV5-1
CASSTSGTYNEQFF
>TRBJ2-7|NA|TRBV10-3
CAISGTGGSYEQYF
>TRBJ1-2|NA|TRBV6-6
CASTKGGGYGYTF
>TRBJ1-2|few|TRBV7-9
CASNGGQAPNYGYTF
>TRBJ2-2|few|TRBV5-4
CASSARATGELFF
>TRBJ2-7|NA|TRBV6-6
CASSGTYEQYF
>TRBJ2-7|NA|TRBV6-6
CASSYALYEQYF
>TRBJ2-4|NA|TRBV6-1
CASSEARVGSVQNIQYF
>TRBJ1-2|NA|TRBV4-1
CASSHTPRANYGYTF
>TRBJ1-5|NA|TRBV5-1
CASSLQTGGNQPQHF
>TRBJ2-3|NA|TRBV28
CASTSWGEAYTDTQYF
>TRBJ1-5|NA|TRBV19
CASSYRVQPQHF
>TRBJ1-3|NA|TRBV11-3
CASSLVRDRGYLTSGNTIYF
>TRBJ1-2|NA|TRBV29-1
CSVDTGVYGYTF